This is a list of T cell receptor beta chains from one sample in a study of T cells after yellow fever vaccination. TCRdb reprocessed the 5' RACE reads with MiXCR, giving one entry per CDR3 protein. The table lists some 150,000 distinct CDR3 sequences, around 8.5% of them singletons. Here the sequenced sample was CD8+ T cells sorted from PBMCs, taken 45 days after the yellow fever booster vaccination. The source of these receptors is a man between 18 and 35 years old who received the YFV17D yellow fever vaccine. Both conserved end residues are part of each CDR3. Each record gives: J gene, V gene, D gene, CDR3 length, clone size, CDR3 DNA, CDR3 protein. D genes are given only for firm matches. Expanded clones are given a class, and other clones once, few, many or no size at all.

J gene: TRBJ2-7
V gene: TRBV4-1
D gene: .
CDR3 length: 15
clone size: many
CDR3 DNA: TGCGCCAGCAGCCAAGAGCGAGGGGCGGGCGACGAGCAGTACTTC
CDR3 protein: CASSQERGAGDEQYF

J gene: TRBJ1-2
V gene: TRBV29-1
D gene: .
CDR3 length: 12
clone size: .
CDR3 DNA: TGCAGCGTTGAACAGGGAAGCTATGGCTACACCTTC
CDR3 protein: CSVEQGSYGYTF

J gene: TRBJ1-2
V gene: TRBV14
D gene: .
CDR3 length: 11
clone size: .
CDR3 DNA: TGTGCCAGCAGCCAAGGGATTGGCTACACCTTC
CDR3 protein: CASSQGIGYTF

J gene: TRBJ1-4
V gene: TRBV5-1
D gene: .
CDR3 length: 13
clone size: .
CDR3 DNA: TGCGCCAGCACCGCAGGGACTAATGAAAAACTGTTTTTT
CDR3 protein: CASTAGTNEKLFF

J gene: TRBJ2-1
V gene: TRBV20-1
D gene: .
CDR3 length: 13
clone size: few
CDR3 DNA: TGCAGTGCTAGAGATGGCGACTACAATGAGCAGTTCTTC
CDR3 protein: CSARDGDYNEQFF

J gene: TRBJ2-3
V gene: TRBV4-2
D gene: .
CDR3 length: 13
clone size: few
CDR3 DNA: TGTGCCAGCAGCCACGGGGGCGCAGATACGCAGTATTTT
CDR3 protein: CASSHGGADTQYF

J gene: TRBJ2-1
V gene: TRBV20-1
D gene: .
CDR3 length: 14
clone size: few
CDR3 DNA: TGCAGTGCTCAGAGTTCGGACAGAAGGGATGAGCAGTTCTTC
CDR3 protein: CSAQSSDRRDEQFF

J gene: TRBJ2-1
V gene: TRBV7-9
D gene: .
CDR3 length: 14
clone size: few
CDR3 DNA: TGTGCCAGCAGCTTAGCGTCCTCCGGATGGAGTCTGTTCTTC
CDR3 protein: CASSLASSGWSLFF

J gene: TRBJ2-3
V gene: TRBV7-9
D gene: TRBD1
CDR3 length: 15
clone size: .
CDR3 DNA: TGTGCCAGCAGCACCACAGGGGGGAACACAGATACGCAGTATTTT
CDR3 protein: CASSTTGGNTDTQYF

J gene: TRBJ1-4
V gene: TRBV10-3
D gene: .
CDR3 length: 13
clone size: .
CDR3 DNA: TGTGCCATCGCAGGGGCCACTAATGAAAAACTGTTTTTT
CDR3 protein: CAIAGATNEKLFF

J gene: TRBJ2-2
V gene: TRBV3-1
D gene: .
CDR3 length: 15
clone size: few
CDR3 DNA: TGTGCCAGCAGCCCCCTCCGCACCGACCCCGGGGAGCTGTTTTTT
CDR3 protein: CASSPLRTDPGELFF

J gene: TRBJ1-2
V gene: TRBV30
D gene: TRBD1
CDR3 length: 12
clone size: .
CDR3 DNA: TGTGCCTGGAGGAGGCCAGGGGGAGGCTACACCTTC
CDR3 protein: CAWRRPGGGYTF

J gene: TRBJ2-7
V gene: TRBV19
D gene: .
CDR3 length: 15
clone size: .
CDR3 DNA: TGTGCCAGTAGTCCCGGACAGTCGAGCTCCTACGAGCAGTACTTC
CDR3 protein: CASSPGQSSSYEQYF

J gene: TRBJ1-5
V gene: TRBV5-5
D gene: TRBD1
CDR3 length: 15
clone size: .
CDR3 DNA: TGTGCCAGCAGGCCGACAGGGGGCGGCAATCAGCCCCAGCATTTT
CDR3 protein: CASRPTGGGNQPQHF

J gene: TRBJ1-1
V gene: TRBV7-9
D gene: .
CDR3 length: 17
clone size: few
CDR3 DNA: TGTGCCAGCAGCCGACTAGGCGACGGCGCTATGAACACTGAAGCTTTCTTT
CDR3 protein: CASSRLGDGAMNTEAFF

J gene: TRBJ1-1
V gene: TRBV5-1
D gene: .
CDR3 length: 14
clone size: .
CDR3 DNA: TGCGCCAGCAGCTTGGAGCTAACTCGGGATGAAGCTTTCTTT
CDR3 protein: CASSLELTRDEAFF